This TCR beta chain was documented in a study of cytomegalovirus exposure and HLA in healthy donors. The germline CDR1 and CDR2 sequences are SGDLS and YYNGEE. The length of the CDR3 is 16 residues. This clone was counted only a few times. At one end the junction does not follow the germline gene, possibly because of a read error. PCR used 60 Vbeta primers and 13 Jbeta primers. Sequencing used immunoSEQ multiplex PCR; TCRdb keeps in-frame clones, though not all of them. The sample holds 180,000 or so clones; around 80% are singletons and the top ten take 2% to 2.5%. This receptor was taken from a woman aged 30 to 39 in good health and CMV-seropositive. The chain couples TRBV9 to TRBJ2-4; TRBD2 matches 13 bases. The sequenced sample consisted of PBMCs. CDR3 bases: TGTGCCAGCAGCTCACTAGCGGGGGGGAGTCTAAACAGTCAGTACTTC. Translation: CASSSLAGGSLNSQYF.